This T cell receptor beta chain was retrieved from a study of blood T cell repertoires in COVID-19 (dated by TCRdb to the early 2020s). Turning to the overall study: Samples from collaborators originated in the United States, Italy and Spain and spanned both the acute and convalescent phases of COVID-19. The prospective study material was composed of cDNA or gDNA derived from T cells, B-cell-depleted T cells, or PBMCs. Deeply sampled blood TCRbeta repertoires from subjects exposed to, actively infected with, or recovered from COVID-19 were included in the dataset. The repertoires were released in a freely available public database intended as a resource for research on the immune response to SARS-CoV-2. The samples were drawn from two sources: the first 160 participants of the ongoing ImmuneRACE study, and 1,000 to 1,500 subjects contributed by 6 global collaborators. The sample metadata nearly always contained a de-identified subject ID, COVID-19 status, age in years and sex. Where HLA class I and class II types were available, the types were taken from metadata supplied by the sample provider, not from assay-based typing. Overall study results and their limits: How much clinical and demographic metadata was included differed by source and by participant, and the metadata was provided uncurated.

The V end loses 0 bases and the J end loses 9 bases, and a stretch of 9 bases separates them. There are 13 amino acids in the CDR3, from cysteine to phenylalanine inclusive. The read is trimmed to its CDR3 DNA, 39 bases read in frame from base 1. CDR1 SNHLY and CDR2 FYNNEI were looked up in the germline V gene. TCRbeta CDR3 regions were amplified from genomic DNA using the immunoSEQ Assay, a bias-controlled multiplex PCR. As for the original processing: The number of nucleated cells in each sample was estimated by amplification of reference gene primers within the assay. To quantify the absolute abundance of each unique TCRbeta CDR3 rearrangement, sequence reads were collapsed and filtered. For each sample, productive Simpson clonality was calculated as the square root of Simpson's diversity index across productive rearrangements. TCRdb took over this immuneACCESS table, retaining in-frame rearrangements with V and J assigned. Such tables are incomplete; in checked studies, under half of the missing clones stem from an unresolved V gene, and the remainder is unexplained. V and J calls and clone size are given by that table; D and trimming were obtained from the DNA. For this sample there are under 200,000 clones; 80% to 90% appear just once. The ten largest clones add up to 0.78% of the sample.

Whole blood was collected in K2EDTA tubes by collaborating institutions according to the institutions' own protocols. For TCRbeta analysis, collaborators shipped samples as frozen whole blood, isolated PBMCs, or DNA extracted from either of those sample types. Comments on this clone: Its antigen is still unknown. No much larger clone is present one base from it, and per-base qualities are unavailable.

The rearrangement combines TRBV2 with TRBJ2-1; no D gene can be assigned with confidence. The sequencing input was peripheral blood. The TCR originated in a woman aged 65 to 85 with acute or convalescent COVID-19. The CDR3 has the sequence CASSEARLGEQFF. The nucleotides read TGTGCCAGCAGTGAAGCGAGGCTGGGTGAGCAGTTCTTC. The variable domain in full, with residues beyond the CDR3 obtained from the reference TRBV2 and TRBJ2-1 genes, is EPEVTQTPSHQVTQMGQEVILRCVPISNHLYFYWYRQILGQKVEFLVSFYNNEISEKSEIFDDQFSVERPDGSNFTLKIRSTKLEDSAMYFCASSEARLGEQFFGPGTRLTVL.